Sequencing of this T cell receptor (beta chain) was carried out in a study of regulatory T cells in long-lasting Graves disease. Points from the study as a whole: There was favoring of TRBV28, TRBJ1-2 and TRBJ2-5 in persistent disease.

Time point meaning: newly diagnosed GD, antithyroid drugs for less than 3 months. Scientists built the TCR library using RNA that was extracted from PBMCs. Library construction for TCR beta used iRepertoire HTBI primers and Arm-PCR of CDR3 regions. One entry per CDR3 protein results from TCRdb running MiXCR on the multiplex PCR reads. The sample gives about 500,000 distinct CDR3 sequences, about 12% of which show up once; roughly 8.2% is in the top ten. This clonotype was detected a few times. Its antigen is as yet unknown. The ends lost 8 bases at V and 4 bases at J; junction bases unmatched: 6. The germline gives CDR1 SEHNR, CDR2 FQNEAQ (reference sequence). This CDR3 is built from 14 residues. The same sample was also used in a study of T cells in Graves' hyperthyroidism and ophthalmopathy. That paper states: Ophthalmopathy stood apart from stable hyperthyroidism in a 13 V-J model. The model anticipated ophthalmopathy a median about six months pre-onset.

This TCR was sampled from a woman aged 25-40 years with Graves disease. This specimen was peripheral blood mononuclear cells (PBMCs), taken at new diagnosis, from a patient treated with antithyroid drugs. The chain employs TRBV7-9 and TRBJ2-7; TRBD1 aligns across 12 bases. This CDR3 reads CASSGTGGVYEQYF. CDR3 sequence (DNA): TGTGCCAGCTCCGGGACAGGGGGCGTTTACGAGCAGTACTTC.